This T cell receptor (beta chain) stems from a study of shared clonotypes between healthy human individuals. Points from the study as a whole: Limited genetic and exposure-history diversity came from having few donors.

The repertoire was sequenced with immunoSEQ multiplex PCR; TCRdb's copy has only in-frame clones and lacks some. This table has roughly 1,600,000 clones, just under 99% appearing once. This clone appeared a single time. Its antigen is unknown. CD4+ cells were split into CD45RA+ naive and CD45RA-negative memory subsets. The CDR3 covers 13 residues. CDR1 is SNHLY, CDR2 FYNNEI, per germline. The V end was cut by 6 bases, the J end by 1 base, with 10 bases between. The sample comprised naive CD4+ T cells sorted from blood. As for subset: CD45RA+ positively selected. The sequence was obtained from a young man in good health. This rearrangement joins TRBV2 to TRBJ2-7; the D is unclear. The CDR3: CASRARPSYEQYF. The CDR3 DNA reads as TGTGCCAGCAGGGCAAGACCGTCCTACGAGCAGTACTTC. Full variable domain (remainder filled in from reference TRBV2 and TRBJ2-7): EPEVTQTPSHQVTQMGQEVILRCVPISNHLYFYWYRQILGQKVEFLVSFYNNEISEKSEIFDDQFSVERPDGSNFTLKIRSTKLEDSAMYFCASRARPSYEQYFGPGTRLTVT.